This passage covers 19 T cell receptor beta chains from one sample sequenced in a study of beta chain features in type 1 diabetes. Expressed TCRB transcripts were sequenced because the isolated RNA had all been reverse transcribed beforehand. The table came from immunoSEQ multiplex PCR; TCRdb's copy has only in-frame clones and leaves some out. Of over 500,000 clones listed, 15% to 19% are singletons. Sequencing was done on a sample of naive CD4+ T cells from blood. These receptor sequences come from a man younger than 35 in good health.

This sequence joins TRBV7-6 and TRBJ2-1, with 13 positions matching TRBD2. V shed 4 bases and J 7 bases; nucleotides not matched to a gene: 7. This CDR3 has 16 amino acids. The germline V gene encodes CDR1 SGHVS and CDR2 FNYEAQ. CDR3: CASSSSRTSGSNEQFF. The DNA of the CDR3 is TGTGCCAGCAGCTCTTCAAGGACTAGCGGGAGTAATGAGCAGTTCTTC.

This clone was seen a handful of times. The J gene is TRBJ1-1, the V gene TRBV4-3; D unclear. CDR1 and CDR2 (germline): LGHNA, YSLEER. V shed 0 bases and J shed 6 bases, with 14 bases lying between them. The CDR3 contains 15 residues. The CDR3 is CASSQDLAGGAEAFF. In DNA, the CDR3 is TGCGCCAGCAGCCAAGATCTTGCTGGAGGCGCTGAAGCTTTCTTT.

To note about this clone: The same CDR3 arises from other DNA sequences in this sample as well. The CDR3 reads CASSEIGLNTEAFF. The DNA of the CDR3 is TGTGCCAGCAGTGAAATTGGTTTGAACACTGAAGCTTTCTTT. The V gene is TRBV6-1, the J gene TRBJ1-1, with no clear D. The ends were cut back, 2 bases at V and 0 bases at J, with 7 bases in the middle. The CDR3 spans 14 residues. The germline V gene encodes CDR1 MNHNS and CDR2 SASEGT.

The chain links TRBV5-4 to TRBJ2-6; D gene uncertain. With 0 bases removed from V and 0 bases from J, the gap between germline ends came to 13 bases. The CDR3 spans 18 residues. Germline values: CDR1 SGHNT, CDR2 YYREEE (reference sequence). This CDR3 reads CASSLVTGTNSGANVLTF. Here the CDR3 DNA reads TGTGCCAGCAGCTTGGTTACGGGTACTAACTCTGGGGCCAACGTCCTGACTTTC. The full variable domain, rest sourced from reference TRBV5-4 and TRBJ2-6, is ETGVTQSPTHLIKTRGQQVTLRCSSQSGHNTVSWYQQALGQGPQFIFQYYREEENGRGNFPPRFSGLQFPNYSSELNVNALELDDSALYLCASSLVTGTNSGANVLTFGAGSRLTVL.

This clone was detected only a few times. The CDR3 DNA follows: TGTGCCAGCAGTTCCTTGCCAGCTTCCTACGAGCAGTACTTC. Residues: CASSSLPASYEQYF. The gene calls are TRBV28 and TRBJ2-7; D unresolved. CDR3 length equals 14 residues. Germline V gene sequence: CDR1 MDHEN, CDR2 SYDVKM. V lost 4 bases to trimming and J lost 1 base, with 11 bases between them.

This chain links TRBV4-2 with TRBJ1-5; D is unresolved. Deletions cut 1 base from V and 0 bases from J, with 7 bases between. The CDR3 contains 15 residues. Germline CDR1 and CDR2: LGHNA and YNFKEQ. CDR3 region: CASSQAQNSNQPQHF. The DNA for the CDR3 is TGTGCCAGCAGCCAAGCCCAGAATAGCAATCAGCCCCAGCATTTT.

V usage is TRBV7-9 and J usage is TRBJ1-2; TRBD1 agrees at 7 bases. The CDR3 runs 11 residues. Per the germline V gene, CDR1 is SEHNR and CDR2 is FQNEAQ (reference sequence). V trimming: 1 base; J trimming: 12 bases; junction bases outside the gene matches: 2. CDR3 amino acids: CASSLGGGDTF. The CDR3 bases are TGTGCCAGCAGCTTAGGAGGGGGCGACACCTTC.

The V gene is TRBV10-3, the J gene TRBJ1-2; TRBD1 matches at 8 bases. After removal of 10 bases from V and 7 bases from J, the junction contained 11 bases not matched to a gene. The germline V gene encodes CDR1 ENHRY and CDR2 SYGVKD. The CDR3 is 13 residues long. CDR3 sequence (DNA): TGTGCCAGCGACAGGGGAGGGGTTGGTGGCTACACCTTC. The encoded protein is CASDRGGVGGYTF.

This sequence joins TRBV30 and TRBJ2-3, with D perhaps TRBD2 (6 bases). CDR1 and CDR2 (germline): GTSNPN, SVGIG (reference sequence). V was cut by 1 base and J by 2 bases, with 13 bases left in between. The CDR3 runs 15 residues. CDR3 DNA: TGTGCCTGGAGTGCGGAGGGTAGGGTCACAGATACGCAGTATTTT. Its protein is CAWSAEGRVTDTQYF.

This clone was seen more than once but under ten times. The chain employs TRBV7-2 and TRBJ1-2, with D perhaps matching TRBD1 (6 bases). CDR3 length: 14 residues. The germline CDR1 and CDR2 sequences are SGHTA and FQGNSA. V shed 3 bases and J shed 8 bases, with 16 bases lying between them. CDR3 residues: CASSFQGMNRGYTF. The CDR3 nucleotides read TGTGCCAGCAGCTTCCAGGGGATGAATCGCGGCTACACCTTC.

This clone was detected only a few times. The chain employs TRBV5-6 and TRBJ1-2; the D gene is possibly TRBD1 (6 bases). The CDR3 totals 11 residues. Germline loops: CDR1 SGHDT, CDR2 YYEEEE. V shed 4 bases and J shed 8 bases, with 9 bases lying between them. CDR3 sequence: CASSRTVGYTF. The CDR3 bases are TGTGCCAGCAGCAGGACAGTCGGCTACACCTTC.

This clone was detected only a few times. The chain uses TRBV18 and TRBJ2-7, with TRBD2 identical over 10 bases. Trimming took 3 bases from V and 3 from J; bases not matched to a gene: 2. Per germline, CDR1 KGHSH and CDR2 LQKENI. This CDR3 contains 14 residues. CDR3 in amino acids: CASSPTSGNYEQYF. The CDR3 DNA reads TGTGCCAGCTCACCTACTAGCGGGAACTACGAGCAGTACTTC.

J is TRBJ2-7 and V is TRBV4-1; D possibly corresponds to TRBD2 (5 bases). CDR3 size: 15 residues. With 1 base removed from V and 4 bases from J, the gap between germline ends came to 14 bases. Germline V CDR1 and CDR2: MGHRA, YSYEKL. The CDR3 nucleotides are TGCGCCAGCAGCCAAGCCTCAACACGGGGATACGAGCAGTACTTC. Protein sequence: CASSQASTRGYEQYF.

This clone turned up a few times. Here the CDR3 reads CASSSGTGPNEKLFF. The CDR3 region has the DNA TGTGCCAGCAGCTCCGGGACAGGGCCGAATGAAAAACTGTTTTTT. The J gene is TRBJ1-4, the V gene TRBV7-3, with TRBD1 matching 9 bases. The germline gives CDR1 SGHTA, CDR2 FQGTGA. With V trimmed by 4 bases and J by 5 bases, 5 bases remained unmatched. This CDR3 region has 15 residues. The whole variable domain, remainder taken from reference TRBV7-3 and TRBJ1-4, is GAGVSQTPSNKVTEKGKYVELRCDPISGHTALYWYRQSLGQGPEFLIYFQGTGAADDSGLPNDRFFAVRPEGSVSTLKIQRTERGDSAVYLCASSSGTGPNEKLFFGSGTQLSVL.

This clone has only a few counts. The chain joins TRBV10-3 to TRBJ1-1; D is possibly TRBD1 (5 bases). This CDR3 has 14 amino acids. V lost 1 base and J 1 base, leaving 7 bases between the germline ends. CDR1 is ENHRY and CDR2 is SYGVKD in the germline V gene. The DNA of the CDR3 is TGTGCCATCAGTGAGTTGACAGAGAACACTGAAGCTTTCTTT. This codes for CAISELTENTEAFF.

This clone was counted only a few times. The chain uses TRBV5-6 and TRBJ2-3; 7 bases agree with TRBD1. The CDR3 extends over 15 amino acids. V gave up 2 bases and J gave up 4 bases; unmatched junction bases: 7. Germline V CDR1 and CDR2: SGHDT, YYEEEE. The CDR3 DNA reads as TGTGCCAGCAGCTTTCCGGACAGGAACGCAGATACGCAGTATTTT. Encoded protein: CASSFPDRNADTQYF.

This clone was seen only a few times. CDR3 DNA: TGTGCCAGCTCACCAAAGGGGAGCCTCCCCTATGGCTACACCTTC. Encoded protein: CASSPKGSLPYGYTF. The chain couples TRBV18 to TRBJ1-2; D might be TRBD1 (5 bases). V lost 2 bases and J lost 4, with 14 bases in between. In germline, CDR1 is KGHSH, CDR2 LQKENI. CDR3 length: 15 residues.

The genes are TRBV28 and TRBJ1-5; a possible D gene is TRBD1 (5 bases). The CDR3 contains 12 residues. Trimming shortened V by 10 bases and J by 4 bases, and 11 bases separated the two germline ends. The germline CDR1 and CDR2 sequences are MDHEN and SYDVKM. CDR3 sequence: CATGAGNQPQHF. The CDR3 DNA is TGTGCCACCGGAGCAGGGAATCAGCCCCAGCATTTT.

In its sample, this clone was seen a few times. The rearrangement uses TRBV4-2 and TRBJ2-1; possibly TRBD2 for D (7 bases). CDR1 and CDR2 from the germline V gene are LGHNA and YNFKEQ. Between the trimmed V and J ends, which lost 0 bases and 2 bases, there was a span of 14 bases. The CDR3 totals 17 residues. CDR3 nucleotides: TGTGCCAGCAGCCAAGAACAAGGGGGGGCAGCCTACAATGAGCAGTTCTTC. Amino acid sequence: CASSQEQGGAAYNEQFF.